This T cell receptor (beta chain) derives from a study of identical twins. General study points: Out-of-frame beta chain sequences displayed weaker excess sharing between twins.

In every case, the donor was a healthy Caucasian. This clonotype showed up just a few times. Its antigen remains unidentified. Unique molecular identifiers were present on cDNA, and template switching added a universal primer site. TCRdb reprocessed the 5' RACE reads with MiXCR, giving one entry per CDR3 protein. The sample yields about 1.7 million distinct CDR3 sequences, around a third seen once. This CDR3 has 13 amino acids. The germline V and J ends were trimmed by 7 bases and 8 bases, with 17 bases remaining between them. The sequencing input was cord blood. J is TRBJ1-2 and V is TRBV12-3 or TRBV12-4; D perhaps matches TRBD1 (6 bases). This sequence was found in a newborn girl in good health. The CDR3: CASNQQGSGGYTF. CDR3 DNA sequence: TGTGCCAGCAACCAACAGGGTTCCGGCGGCTACACCTTC.